These 9 T cell receptor beta chains originate from one sample sequenced in a study of blood T cell repertoires in COVID-19. Libraries were prepared by immunoSEQ multiplex PCR; TCRdb keeps only in-frame clonotypes and omits some of them. The sample includes roughly 240,000 clones, roughly 82% seen only once; the top ten take around 5%. The specimen sequenced was peripheral blood. These receptor sequences come from a woman aged 70-85 years with acute or convalescent COVID-19.

The gene calls are TRBV18 and TRBJ2-5, with D perhaps TRBD2 (6 bases). Trimming left V 6 bases short and J 6 bases short, with 11 bases between. The CDR3 has 12 residues. The germline gives CDR1 KGHSH, CDR2 LQKENI. CDR3 protein: CASSPSDQTQYF. The CDR3 coding sequence is TGTGCCAGCTCCCCTAGCGATCAGACCCAGTACTTC. Full variable domain (remainder filled in from reference TRBV18 and TRBJ2-5): NAGVMQNPRHLVRRRGQEARLRCSPMKGHSHVYWYRQLPEEGLKFMVYLQKENIIDESGMPKERFSAEFPKEGPSILRIQQVVRGDSAAYFCASSPSDQTQYFGPGTRLLVL.

This clone was seen only a few times. The chain links TRBV7-2 to TRBJ2-1; D gene ambiguous. V dropped 5 bases and J dropped 2 bases, with 13 bases sitting between them. Germline CDR1 is SGHTA and CDR2 is FQGNSA. This CDR3 has 15 residues. The DNA for the CDR3 is TGTGCCAGCAGCCTTGCGCCCCTACCCTACAATGAGCAGTTCTTC. This encodes CASSLAPLPYNEQFF.

The rearrangement uses TRBV5-1 and TRBJ1-2; 7 bases agree with TRBD1. CDR1 SGHRS and CDR2 YFSETQ come from the germline V gene. The ends lost 0 bases at V and 2 bases at J; junction bases unmatched: 7. This CDR3 spans 16 amino acids. The CDR3 spells CASSLDSGTANYGYTF. The CDR3 DNA reads as TGCGCCAGCAGCTTGGATTCCGGGACAGCCAACTATGGCTACACCTTC.

The chain is built from TRBV10-3 and TRBJ1-2; D gene ambiguous. Per germline, CDR1 ENHRY and CDR2 SYGVKD. The CDR3 covers 13 residues. The V gene lost 8 bases and the J gene lost 7 bases, with 17 bases spanning the gap. The CDR3: CAILERIEGGYTF. DNA for the CDR3: TGTGCCATCTTAGAGAGGATCGAGGGTGGCTACACCTTC.

The gene calls are TRBV14 and TRBJ2-3, with D possibly being TRBD2 (6 bases). V was shortened by 3 bases and J by 5 bases, with 18 bases between the two germline ends. The CDR3 consists of 16 residues. CDR1 is SGHDN, CDR2 FVKESK, per germline. CDR3 in amino acids: CASSHGTGHLRDTQYF. The CDR3 DNA follows: TGTGCCAGCAGCCACGGGACTGGCCACCTTCGAGATACGCAGTATTTT.

The V and J genes are TRBV6-1 and TRBJ2-2; 7 bases agree with TRBD1. Germline V lookup: CDR1 MNHNS, CDR2 SASEGT. The CDR3 is 16 amino acids. V lost 2 bases, J lost 1 base, and 4 bases stayed unmatched. The CDR3 nucleotides read TGTGCCAGCAGTGAAAAATGGACAGGGAACACCGGGGAGCTGTTTTTT. Amino acids: CASSEKWTGNTGELFF.

The chain recombines TRBV3-1 (or the pseudogene TRBV3-2) with TRBJ1-2; no reliable D call. Trimming took 3 bases from V and 3 from J, leaving 11 bases between them. This CDR3 is 14 amino acids long. Germline V gene data show CDR1 as LGHDT and CDR2 as YNNKEL (reference sequence). The CDR3 bases are TGTGCCAGCAGCCATGGCGGAATCTACTATGGCTACACCTTC. Translation: CASSHGGIYYGYTF.

This chain connects TRBV10-2 to TRBJ2-3; 11 bases map to TRBD2. The germline V gene has CDR1 WSHSY and CDR2 SAAADI. Trimming cost V 0 bases and J 7 bases; bases outside gene matches: 6. CDR3 size: 16 residues. CDR3 protein: CASSESLAGGPNTQYF. The CDR3 bases are TGCGCCAGCAGTGAGTCTTTAGCGGGGGGGCCTAATACGCAGTATTTT.

The V call is TRBV3-1 (or the pseudogene TRBV3-2), the J call TRBJ2-5; 8 bases fit TRBD1. Germline trimming cut 4 bases from V and 4 bases from J; bases unmatched to any gene: 5. The CDR3 is made up of 14 amino acids. Germline-derived CDR1 and CDR2 are LGHDT and YNNKEL (reference sequence). The CDR3 nucleotides are TGTGCCAGCAGCCTTACAGGGGGAGTAGAGACCCAGTACTTC. Its translation: CASSLTGGVETQYF.